The rows below give T cell receptor beta chains drawn from one sample of a study of shared clonotypes between healthy human individuals. Assay used: immunoSEQ multiplex PCR; TCRdb lists only in-frame clones, some missing. The sample records just over 2,000,000 clones, about 95% being singletons. Specimen: naive CD8+ T cells sorted from blood. These receptors were taken from a man younger than 35 in good health. The CDR3 runs from the conserved cysteine through the conserved F or W. D genes are given only for firm matches. Rows may omit the clone size; those that give it use once, few, many or a size class.

v_gene: TRBV6-5; abundance: NA; j_gene: TRBJ1-1; d_gene: NA; CDR3nt: TGTGCCAGCAGGTGGGGTGTCTACACTGAAGCTTTCTTT; CDR3aa: CASRWGVYTEAFF
v_gene: TRBV28; abundance: NA; j_gene: TRBJ2-7; d_gene: NA; CDR3nt: TGTGCCAGCACAGAAACTGGACAGAACTACGAGCAGTACTTC; CDR3aa: CASTETGQNYEQYF
v_gene: TRBV27; abundance: NA; j_gene: TRBJ2-7; d_gene: TRBD2; CDR3nt: TGTGCCAGCAGTCCTGACCCTAGCGGAACTTCCTACGAGCAGTACTTC; CDR3aa: CASSPDPSGTSYEQYF
v_gene: TRBV27; abundance: once; j_gene: TRBJ1-1; d_gene: NA; CDR3nt: TGTGCCAGCAGTTATGGTGGGATCACTGAAGCTTTCTTT; CDR3aa: CASSYGGITEAFF
v_gene: TRBV7-9; abundance: NA; j_gene: TRBJ1-5; d_gene: NA; CDR3nt: TGTGCCAGCACCTCTCCGGGAGACAATCAGCCCCAGCATTTT; CDR3aa: CASTSPGDNQPQHF
v_gene: TRBV30; abundance: NA; j_gene: TRBJ2-1; d_gene: TRBD2; CDR3nt: TGTGCCTGGAGTGTAGGAGCGGGAGTCAATGAGCAGTTCTTC; CDR3aa: CAWSVGAGVNEQFF
v_gene: TRBV7-9; abundance: NA; j_gene: TRBJ2-1; d_gene: TRBD2; CDR3nt: TGTGCCAGCAGCAATAGACTAGCGGGGGGCCCCAATGAGCAGTTCTTC; CDR3aa: CASSNRLAGGPNEQFF
v_gene: TRBV10-3; abundance: NA; j_gene: TRBJ2-2; d_gene: NA; CDR3nt: TGTGCCATCAGTGGAGACACCGGGGAGCTGTTTTTT; CDR3aa: CAISGDTGELFF
v_gene: TRBV5-1; abundance: NA; j_gene: TRBJ2-5; d_gene: TRBD1; CDR3nt: TGCGCCAGCAGCCCTACAGGGGTCAGGGAGACCCAGTACTTC; CDR3aa: CASSPTGVRETQYF
v_gene: TRBV5-6; abundance: NA; j_gene: TRBJ2-1; d_gene: NA; CDR3nt: TGTGCCAGCAGCACCAAACAGGGAGACTGGCTCTACAATGAGCAGTTCTTC; CDR3aa: CASSTKQGDWLYNEQFF
v_gene: TRBV11-2; abundance: NA; j_gene: TRBJ2-7; d_gene: NA; CDR3nt: TGTGCCAGCAGCTTCCCAAAAAACGAGCAGTACTTC; CDR3aa: CASSFPKNEQYF
v_gene: TRBV19; abundance: NA; j_gene: TRBJ2-5; d_gene: NA; CDR3nt: TGTGCCAGTAGTTTGGTGATAGGCCAAGAGACCCAGTACTTC; CDR3aa: CASSLVIGQETQYF
v_gene: TRBV20-1; abundance: NA; j_gene: TRBJ1-1; d_gene: NA; CDR3nt: TGCAGTGCTATGGACAGTACTGAAGCTTTCTTT; CDR3aa: CSAMDSTEAFF
v_gene: TRBV19; abundance: NA; j_gene: TRBJ2-1; d_gene: TRBD2; CDR3nt: TGTGCCAGTAGTTTCCTAACTAGCGGGGTTATCAATGAGCAGTTCTTC; CDR3aa: CASSFLTSGVINEQFF
v_gene: TRBV5-6; abundance: NA; j_gene: TRBJ2-2; d_gene: TRBD2; CDR3nt: TGTGCCAGCAGCTTGGCACTAGCGGGGAACACCGGGGAGCTGTTTTTT; CDR3aa: CASSLALAGNTGELFF
v_gene: TRBV28; abundance: NA; j_gene: TRBJ1-1; d_gene: NA; CDR3nt: TGTGCCAGCAGTTTAGCGGTTAATACTGAAGCTTTCTTT; CDR3aa: CASSLAVNTEAFF
v_gene: TRBV29-1; abundance: NA; j_gene: TRBJ2-5; d_gene: NA; CDR3nt: TGCAGCGTTGGAAAAGGAGAGGTCCAAGAGACCCAGTACTTC; CDR3aa: CSVGKGEVQETQYF
v_gene: TRBV6-5; abundance: once; j_gene: TRBJ2-7; d_gene: NA; CDR3nt: TGTGCCAGCAGTTACGGTCCGGGGCTCGAGCAGTACTTC; CDR3aa: CASSYGPGLEQYF
v_gene: TRBV6-5; abundance: NA; j_gene: TRBJ2-1; d_gene: TRBD2; CDR3nt: TGTGCCAGCAGTTACCCGCTAGCGGGAGGAGTCAATGAGCAGTTCTTC; CDR3aa: CASSYPLAGGVNEQFF
v_gene: TRBV7-6; abundance: NA; j_gene: TRBJ1-4; d_gene: NA; CDR3nt: TGTGCCAGCAGCTTAACGTGGGGCGGTGAAAAACTGTTTTTT; CDR3aa: CASSLTWGGEKLFF
v_gene: TRBV27; abundance: NA; j_gene: TRBJ2-5; d_gene: NA; CDR3nt: TGTGCCAGCAGTCTAGGGGGGCTTCGAGAGACCCAGTACTTC; CDR3aa: CASSLGGLRETQYF